The 25 T cell receptor beta chains below all came from one sample that was sequenced in a study of blood T cell repertoires in COVID-19. Using immunoSEQ multiplex PCR, the repertoire was profiled, and TCRdb retains in-frame clones only, with some absent. The sample holds over 60,000 clones; roughly nine tenths are singletons and the top ten take approximately 10%. The source material was peripheral blood. Source of these receptors: a man at least 80 years old with acute or convalescent COVID-19.

This clone was picked up one time. This chain links TRBV5-1 with TRBJ1-1, with D unclear. Trimming removed 0 bases at V and 3 bases at J, with 6 bases between. Germline-derived CDR1 and CDR2 are SGHRS and YFSETQ. The CDR3 loop spans 13 amino acids. DNA of the CDR3: TGCGCCAGCAGCTTGGCAGAGGACACTGAAGCTTTCTTT. Protein: CASSLAEDTEAFF.

The rearrangement joins TRBV19 to TRBJ1-1; 7 nucleotides match TRBD1. The germline V gene has CDR1 LNHDA and CDR2 SQIVND (reference sequence). This CDR3 has 15 residues. V trimming: 1 base; J trimming: 11 bases; junction bases outside the gene matches: 13. The CDR3 loop reads CASSIGLIGGGTAFF. The CDR3 region has the DNA TGTGCCAGTAGTATAGGATTAATAGGGGGCGGGACGGCTTTCTTT.

The rearrangement links TRBV2 to TRBJ1-4; D is undetermined. Deletions cut 7 bases from V and 5 bases from J, with 17 bases between. CDR3 length: 15 residues. Per germline, CDR1 SNHLY and CDR2 FYNNEI. In DNA form, the CDR3 reads TGTGCCAGCACCCTAGTGATAGTTCAGAATGAAAAACTGTTTTTT. Protein product: CASTLVIVQNEKLFF. Using reference TRBV2 and TRBJ1-4 for the parts outside the CDR3, the full variable domain is EPEVTQTPSHQVTQMGQEVILRCVPISNHLYFYWYRQILGQKVEFLVSFYNNEISEKSEIFDDQFSVERPDGSNFTLKIRSTKLEDSAMYFCASTLVIVQNEKLFFGSGTQLSVL.

The V and J genes are TRBV5-1 and TRBJ1-2, with D possibly TRBD1 on 6 matching bases. Per the germline V gene, CDR1 is SGHRS and CDR2 is YFSETQ. V lost 6 bases and J lost 2, with 11 bases in between. The CDR3 totals 13 residues. The chain's CDR3 is CASKTGPNYGYTF. The CDR3 DNA reads as TGCGCCAGCAAGACAGGACCGAACTATGGCTACACCTTC.

This clone came up once. The rearrangement links TRBV28 to TRBJ2-5; D may be TRBD1 (5 bases). This CDR3 contains 13 residues. Trimming removed 10 bases at V and 4 bases at J, with 16 bases between. In germline, CDR1 is MDHEN, CDR2 SYDVKM. CDR3 DNA: TGTGCCACCAATGGGGCTGTGGGAGAGACCCAGTACTTC. Amino acid sequence: CATNGAVGETQYF.

The chain couples TRBV7-6 to TRBJ2-1; 8 bases agree with TRBD2. J was trimmed by 1 base and V by 0 bases; bases with no gene match: 2. Germline V lookup: CDR1 SGHVS, CDR2 FNYEAQ. CDR3 length: 16 amino acids. The CDR3: CASSLALAESYNEQFF. The CDR3 nucleotides read TGTGCCAGCAGCTTAGCACTAGCGGAGTCCTACAATGAGCAGTTCTTC.

The rearrangement links TRBV3-1 (or the pseudogene TRBV3-2) to TRBJ1-1, with D perhaps matching TRBD1 (5 bases). The germline V gene encodes CDR1 LGHDT and CDR2 YNNKEL (reference sequence). V was cut by 4 bases and J by 2 bases, with 11 bases left in between. The CDR3 sequence is 14 residues long. The CDR3 DNA sequence: TGTGCCAGCAGCCCTCTGGGGCAAAACACTGAAGCTTTCTTT. Amino acid sequence: CASSPLGQNTEAFF.

V and J are TRBV7-2 and TRBJ1-2, with 7 bases matching TRBD1. Germline assignment: CDR1 SGHTA and CDR2 FQGNSA. The CDR3 loop spans 15 amino acids. Unmatched junction bases numbered 8, after V lost 3 bases and J lost 4 bases. CDR3 protein: CASSLEGGKGYGYTF. The CDR3 DNA reads as TGTGCCAGCAGCTTGGAAGGGGGCAAGGGCTATGGCTACACCTTC.

The chain combines TRBV18 with TRBJ1-4; 11 nucleotides align to TRBD1. CDR1 is KGHSH, CDR2 LQKENI, per germline. V dropped 6 bases and J dropped 6; count of bases not matched to a gene: 6. The CDR3 is 15 amino acids. The CDR3 loop reads CASSPLGQGDEKLFF. The CDR3 DNA is TGTGCCAGCTCCCCCTTGGGACAGGGGGATGAAAAACTGTTTTTT.

CDR3 sequence (DNA): TGTGCCAGCAGCCAAGGAGGGGATACGCAGTATTTT. Its protein product is CASSQGGDTQYF. This sequence joins TRBV3-1 (or the pseudogene TRBV3-2) and TRBJ2-3; TRBD2 might be the D (5 bases). Germline assignment: CDR1 LGHDT and CDR2 YNNKEL (reference sequence). The ends were cut back, 1 base at V and 6 bases at J, with 5 bases in the middle. This CDR3 is 12 amino acids long.

This chain connects TRBV18 to TRBJ2-1, with TRBD1 as a possible D gene (5 bases). Trimming removed 4 bases from V and 0 bases from J, with 10 bases in between. The CDR3 sequence is 15 residues long. Germline V gene data show CDR1 as KGHSH and CDR2 as LQKENI. This CDR3 is CASSLQETSYNEQFF. CDR3 nucleotides: TGTGCCAGCTCACTACAGGAGACCTCCTACAATGAGCAGTTCTTC.

The gene calls are TRBV10-3 and TRBJ2-7, with 12 bases lining up with TRBD1. This CDR3 has 13 residues. In germline, CDR1 is ENHRY, CDR2 SYGVKD. The trim removed 6 bases at V and 5 bases at J, leaving 2 bases unmatched. The CDR3 DNA reads as TGTGCCATCAGGGGGACAGGGGGCCACGAGCAGTACTTC. Translated: CAIRGTGGHEQYF.

V usage is TRBV10-3 and J usage is TRBJ1-1, with a tentative D call TRBD1 (5 bases). Trimming removed 8 bases from V and 4 bases from J, with 14 bases in between. The CDR3 is 13 amino acids. The germline V gene encodes CDR1 ENHRY and CDR2 SYGVKD. As DNA, the CDR3 is TGTGCCATCCGTGGTGAAAGGGGCACTGAAGCTTTCTTT. The encoded protein is CAIRGERGTEAFF.

This chain joins TRBV5-6 and TRBJ2-7; D perhaps matches TRBD2 (7 bases). The germline V gene has CDR1 SGHDT and CDR2 YYEEEE. The CDR3 is 16 amino acids. Trimming pared 3 bases from V and 5 bases from J, leaving 21 bases between. CDR3 sequence reads: CASSSNGGTINHEQYF. CDR3 nucleotide sequence: TGTGCCAGCAGCTCAAACGGGGGGACAATAAACCACGAGCAGTACTTC.

The V call is TRBV30, the J call TRBJ1-1, with TRBD1 as a possible D gene (5 bases). Germline lookup yields CDR1 GTSNPN and CDR2 SVGIG (reference sequence). This CDR3 is built from 13 residues. V was clipped by 0 bases and J by 5 bases, with 10 bases between them. CDR3 amino acids: CAWSVSGSTEAFF. DNA of the CDR3: TGTGCCTGGAGTGTATCAGGGTCAACTGAAGCTTTCTTT.

The chain joins TRBV2 to TRBJ1-1, with D unclear. Trimming took 6 bases from V and 5 from J, leaving 13 bases between them. CDR1 is SNHLY and CDR2 is FYNNEI in the germline V gene. The CDR3 has 13 residues. CDR3 nucleotides: TGTGCCAGCAGGGACTCGAGGTTGACTGAAGCTTTCTTT. Encoded protein: CASRDSRLTEAFF. Full variable domain (missing parts from reference TRBV2 and TRBJ1-1): EPEVTQTPSHQVTQMGQEVILRCVPISNHLYFYWYRQILGQKVEFLVSFYNNEISEKSEIFDDQFSVERPDGSNFTLKIRSTKLEDSAMYFCASRDSRLTEAFFGQGTRLTVV.

V usage is TRBV19 and J usage is TRBJ1-1; D perhaps matches TRBD1 (6 bases). The CDR3 extends over 19 amino acids. Germline-derived CDR1 and CDR2 are LNHDA and SQIVND (reference sequence). Trimming stripped 3 bases from V and 0 bases from J, with 23 bases between. The CDR3 here is CASSMGSTLDSFMNTEAFF. CDR3 DNA sequence: TGTGCCAGTAGTATGGGAAGTACGTTGGACAGCTTCATGAACACTGAAGCTTTCTTT. Full variable domain (remainder filled in from reference TRBV19 and TRBJ1-1): DGGITQSPKYLFRKEGQNVTLSCEQNLNHDAMYWYRQDPGQGLRLIYYSQIVNDFQKGDIAEGYSVSREKKESFPLTVTSAQKNPTAFYLCASSMGSTLDSFMNTEAFFGQGTRLTVV.

The gene calls are TRBV19 and TRBJ2-6; 9 bases map to TRBD1. Unmatched junction bases numbered 10, after V lost 6 bases and J lost 4 bases. The CDR3 spans 17 residues. Germline CDR1 reads LNHDA; CDR2 reads SQIVND (reference sequence). Here the CDR3 DNA reads TGTGCCAGTAGCCTGACAGGGGGAGTGGTAGGGGCCAACGTCCTGACTTTC. It specifies CASSLTGGVVGANVLTF.

J is TRBJ1-5 and V is TRBV7-8; D perhaps matches TRBD1 (6 bases). The germline gives CDR1 SGHVS, CDR2 FQNEAQ. The length of the CDR3 is 17 residues. V was trimmed by 0 bases and J by 4 bases, leaving 16 bases between them. The CDR3 DNA reads TGTGCCAGCAGCTTAGCGCATTTCGGGGGGCCGAATCAGCCCCAGCATTTT. It specifies CASSLAHFGGPNQPQHF.

The chain uses TRBV29-1 and TRBJ2-5; 7 nucleotides line up with TRBD1. Germline V gives CDR1 SQVTM, CDR2 ANQGSEA. With V trimmed by 6 bases and J by 3 bases, 7 bases remained unmatched. The CDR3 covers 13 residues. CDR3: CSVGTATKETQYF. In DNA, the CDR3 is TGCAGCGTCGGGACAGCGACGAAAGAGACCCAGTACTTC.

The V gene is TRBV5-1, the J gene TRBJ2-1; TRBD2 might be the D (6 bases). This CDR3 is built from 16 residues. Trimming pared 0 bases from V and 2 bases from J, leaving 12 bases between. The germline V gene has CDR1 SGHRS and CDR2 YFSETQ. CDR3 in DNA: TGCGCCAGCAGCTTGGTTCCGGGGGTTGCCTACAATGAGCAGTTCTTC. Residues: CASSLVPGVAYNEQFF.

The chain joins TRBV6-5 to TRBJ1-1, with 8 bases matching TRBD1. This CDR3 region has 14 residues. CDR1 and CDR2 from the germline V gene are MNHEY and SVGAGI. Trimming took 6 bases from V and 1 from J; bases not matched to a gene: 4. CDR3 bases: TGTGCCAGCAGCAGACAGGGGTCGAACACTGAAGCTTTCTTT. Its translation: CASSRQGSNTEAFF.

In its sample, this clone was seen once. The rearrangement uses TRBV5-1 and TRBJ2-5; the D gene is possibly TRBD1 (6 bases). Trimming cost V 0 bases and J 5 bases, with 14 bases left between them. From germline, CDR1 is SGHRS and CDR2 YFSETQ. The CDR3 has 15 residues. Written as DNA, the CDR3 is TGCGCCAGCAGCTTGGCTGGCAGGGGAGAGGAGACCCAGTACTTC. It is translated as CASSLAGRGEETQYF.

This rearrangement joins TRBV9 to TRBJ1-2; the match to TRBD1 covers 8 bases. This CDR3 is built from 15 residues. Trimming took 4 bases from V and 1 from J; bases not matched to a gene: 6. CDR1 and CDR2 (germline): SGDLS, YYNGEE. CDR3 DNA sequence: TGTGCCAGCAGCCCCGGACAGGGCTTTAACTATGGCTACACCTTC. It encodes CASSPGQGFNYGYTF.

V is TRBV14 and J is TRBJ1-2; D ambiguous. This CDR3 contains 13 residues. Germline CDR1 and CDR2: SGHDN and FVKESK. V dropped 5 bases and J dropped 2 bases, with 9 bases sitting between them. The CDR3 DNA sequence: TGTGCCAGCAGCTCCGGGGAGAACTATGGCTACACCTTC. Protein product: CASSSGENYGYTF.